This T cell receptor (beta chain) is drawn from a study of blood T cell repertoires in COVID-19. Study summary: PBMCs, B-cell-depleted T cells, or T cells were the source of the cDNA or gDNA that made up the material.

In the original processing: Reference gene primer amplification yielded estimated nucleated cell counts. The table came from immunoSEQ multiplex PCR; TCRdb's copy has only in-frame clones and leaves some out. V, J and clone size were drawn from that table, and D and trimming were deduced from the DNA. The sample has approximately 97,000 clones, around 84% seen once. The CDR3 is 15 residues long. CDR1 SGHKS and CDR2 YYEKEE come from the germline V gene (reference sequence). V lost 4 bases to trimming and J lost 5 bases; unmatched junction nucleotides: 10. Material for sequencing was peripheral blood. The chain uses TRBV5-5 and TRBJ2-7, with 9 bases fitting TRBD1. The TCR originated in a man at least 80 years old with acute or convalescent COVID-19. The CDR3 nucleotides read TGTGCCAGCAGCCTGCCGACGGGACAGGGAAACGAGCAGTACTTC. It is translated as CASSLPTGQGNEQYF.